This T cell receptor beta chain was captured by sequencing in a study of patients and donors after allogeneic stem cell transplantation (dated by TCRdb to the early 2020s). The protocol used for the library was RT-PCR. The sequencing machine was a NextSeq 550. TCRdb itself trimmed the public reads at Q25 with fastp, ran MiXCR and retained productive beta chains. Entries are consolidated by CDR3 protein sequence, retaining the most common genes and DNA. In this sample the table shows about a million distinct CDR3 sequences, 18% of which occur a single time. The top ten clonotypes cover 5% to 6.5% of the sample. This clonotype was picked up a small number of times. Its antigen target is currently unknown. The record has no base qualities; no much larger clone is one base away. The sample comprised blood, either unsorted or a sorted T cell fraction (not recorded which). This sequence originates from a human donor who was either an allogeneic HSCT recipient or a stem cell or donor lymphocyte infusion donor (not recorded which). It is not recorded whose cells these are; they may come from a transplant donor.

The CDR3 has the sequence CASSPGVPKTQYF. The nucleotide sequence reads TGTGCCAGCAGCCCAGGAGTTCCGAAGACCCAGTACTTC. The rearrangement combines TRBV7-2 with TRBJ2-5; the D gene remains uncertain. V and J lose 5 bases and 6 bases, and a span of 13 bases separates them. CDR1 is given as SGHTA and CDR2 as FQGNSA, both from the germline V gene. Measured from the cysteine to the phenylalanine, the CDR3 is 13 residues long. Of all the DNA, just the CDR3 is kept, 39 bases in frame from base 1.